A single TCR beta chain is shown here with its context. Its antigen specificity is not known. No per-base quality is available; no much larger clone lies one base away. This sample is part of a study of T-cell memory formation after mild COVID-19 (dated by TCRdb to the early 2020s). At the level of the whole study: Most TCR sequence clusters were specific to one of the two donors. The cohort comprised two young, previously healthy adult volunteers, one female and one male. Longitudinal TCRalpha and TCRbeta repertoire sequencing tracked T-cell clones expanding and contracting after mild COVID-19 in a couple of donors. Results and caveats for the whole study, not just this receptor: Clones that contracted from day 15 to 85 showed balanced CD4/CD8 phenotypes, whereas a second wave of clones that expanded from day 15 to 37 leaned towards CD4+. Some responding clones were detected in pre-infection memory, suggesting pre-existing cross-reactive memory T cells joined the SARS-CoV-2 response. Contracting CD4+ clones turned up mainly in the CM and EM memory subsets, whereas EMRA was where CD8+ clones were enriched. SARS-CoV-2 specificity was not confirmed for the second-wave clones peaking on day 37. Only a couple of mild cases were covered in the study, and larger cohorts including severe cases with pre-infection samples were considered necessary.

TCRdb names Illumina NovaSeq 6000 as the instrument used. Using 5'RACE with constant-segment primers, TCRalpha and TCRbeta cDNA libraries were constructed, with sample barcodes and unique molecular identifiers added in the process. Trizol reagent was used to extract RNA from every sample. Amplification of the libraries took two PCR steps, and the second step added a second sample barcode plus Illumina TruSeq adapters. Sequencing of the libraries was done on an Illumina NovaSeq, producing 2 x 150 bp paired-end reads. In the source study's methods: Demultiplexing of reads and collapsing into UMI-guided consensus sequences were performed with migec v1.2.7. Using mixcr v2.1.11, the UMI consensuses were aligned to TRA and TRB V and J templates and assembled into clonotypes. A clonotype was counted as expanded or contracted only if both edgeR and NoisET called the change significant, with noise models trained on biological replicates. edgeR calls used a false discovery rate-adjusted p below 0.01 and a log2 fold-change threshold of 1. PCA with hierarchical clustering of max-normalized trajectories of the 1000 most abundant clonotypes was used as exploratory dynamics analysis. Each responding clone was given a CD4 or CD8 phenotype based on the CD4+ and CD8+ repertoires, which had been sequenced separately. TCRdb reanalyzed the raw reads on its own, using fastp at Q25 for trimming and MiXCR for clone calling, and kept in-frame beta chains. Identical CDR3 protein sequences are pooled into one entry, listed with their most common genes and DNA. In this record, the V and J calls reflect TCRdb's handling and not the investigators' own analysis. The sample yields 350,000 to 500,000 distinct CDR3 sequences; around a quarter were counted once. Jointly, the top ten make up about an eighth of the sample.

The germline V gene gives CDR1 as SQVTM and CDR2 as ANQGSEA. Between the V and J ends, shortened by 4 bases and 2 bases respectively, the junction contains 7 bases. Spanning cysteine to phenylalanine, the CDR3 consists of 12 amino acids. The retained sequence is limited to the CDR3, 36 bases, with the frame set at the first base. Ficoll-Paque density gradient centrifugation was used to isolate PBMCs. Recombination joined TRBV29-1 with TRBJ2-3; TRBD1 could be the D gene, as 5 bases match. This TCR was sampled from an adult woman who had mild COVID-19 (a few samples of this study predate the infection). The sample titles of this study are shuffled in the database, so cell type and time point are left out; the donor was told from shared clones. Sequencing input: PBMCs or a T cell subset sorted from them (not recorded which). The CDR3 in this case is CSVAGNTDTQYF. The DNA sequence is given as TGCAGCGTTGCAGGGAACACAGATACGCAGTATTTT.